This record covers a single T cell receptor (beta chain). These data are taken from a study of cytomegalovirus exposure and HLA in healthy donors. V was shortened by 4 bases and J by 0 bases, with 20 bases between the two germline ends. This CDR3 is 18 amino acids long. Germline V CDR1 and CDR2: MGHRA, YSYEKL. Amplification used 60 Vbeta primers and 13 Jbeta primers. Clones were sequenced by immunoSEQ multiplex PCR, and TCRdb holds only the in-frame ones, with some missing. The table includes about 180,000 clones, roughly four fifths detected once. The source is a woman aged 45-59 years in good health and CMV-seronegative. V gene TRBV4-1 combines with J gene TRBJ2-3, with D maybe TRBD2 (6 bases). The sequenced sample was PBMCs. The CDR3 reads CASSPQIIAESSTDTQYF. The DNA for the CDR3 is TGCGCCAGCAGCCCCCAGATCATAGCGGAGTCTAGCACAGATACGCAGTATTTT.